Each of the 12 T cell receptor beta chains below was sequenced from the same sample in a study of blood T cell repertoires in COVID-19. Produced via immunoSEQ multiplex PCR; TCRdb's table is partial and in-frame only. The table has under 200,000 clones, roughly 80% seen once. Sequencing was done on a sample of PBMCs or T cells enriched from blood (not recorded which). Receptor source: a woman aged 60-70 years who had recovered from COVID-19.

This chain connects TRBV12-5 to TRBJ2-1, with 7 bases identical to TRBD1. Trimming removed 0 bases from V and 8 bases from J; junction bases left unmatched: 10. Germline V gene lookup returns CDR1 LGHNT and CDR2 FRNRAP. The CDR3 spans 16 residues. CDR3 sequence reads: CASGLVTGTVSDEQFF. For the CDR3, the DNA is TGTGCTAGTGGTTTGGTGACTGGGACAGTTAGTGATGAGCAGTTCTTC.

The chain joins TRBV7-2 to TRBJ1-1; D possibly corresponds to TRBD1 (6 bases). Germline CDR1 reads SGHTA; CDR2 reads FQGNSA. V lost 1 base to trimming and J lost 7 bases, with 13 bases between them. The CDR3 totals 14 residues. CDR3 sequence: CASSLESQGYEAFF. The CDR3 nucleotides read TGTGCCAGCAGCTTAGAGTCCCAGGGGTATGAAGCTTTCTTT.

The gene calls are TRBV6-5 and TRBJ2-1, with a tentative D call TRBD2 (6 bases). The CDR3 sequence is 14 residues long. The germline CDR1 and CDR2 sequences are MNHEY and SVGAGI. The ends were cut back, 6 bases at V and 3 bases at J, with 12 bases in the middle. CDR3 nucleotides: TGTGCCAGCAGCTCGGCGGGAATCTACAATGAGCAGTTCTTC. Its translation: CASSSAGIYNEQFF.

The genes are TRBV10-3 and TRBJ2-3, with 11 nucleotides matching TRBD2. J lost 3 bases, V lost 10 bases, and 6 bases had no gene match. Germline-derived CDR1 and CDR2 are ENHRY and SYGVKD. This CDR3 has 14 residues. This CDR3 reads CATGSGGVTDTQYF. The CDR3 coding sequence is TGTGCCACGGGTAGCGGGGGGGTGACAGATACGCAGTATTTT.

V is TRBV14 and J is TRBJ1-4; a weak D match, TRBD1 (5 bases). CDR1 and CDR2 (germline): SGHDN, FVKESK. The CDR3 sequence is 15 residues long. Trimming removed 3 bases from V and 0 bases from J, with 8 bases in between. The chain's CDR3 is CASSQRQPTNEKLFF. CDR3 coding DNA: TGTGCCAGCAGCCAGAGACAGCCAACTAATGAAAAACTGTTTTTT.

This clone was found once. The rearrangement links TRBV11-2 to TRBJ2-7, with TRBD2 as a possible D gene (6 bases). V dropped 0 bases and J dropped 4 bases, with 13 bases sitting between them. This CDR3 region has 15 residues. Germline V gene sequence: CDR1 SGHAT, CDR2 FQNNGV. The DNA for the CDR3 is TGTGCCAGCAGCTTAGAGCGGGGTAGTGGATACGAGCAGTACTTC. Its translation is CASSLERGSGYEQYF.

The chain links TRBV29-1 to TRBJ2-1; D is uncertain. Germline V lookup: CDR1 SQVTM, CDR2 ANQGSEA. The CDR3 has 13 residues. V lost 1 base, J lost 5 bases, and 9 bases lay in between. In DNA form, the CDR3 reads TGCAGCGTTGAAGGGCAGGTAGACAATGAGCAGTTCTTC. Its translation: CSVEGQVDNEQFF.

The table lists this clone with a count of one. The CDR3 is CASSFGQGPTDTQYF. The CDR3 nucleotides read TGTGCCAGCAGCTTCGGACAGGGTCCTACAGATACGCAGTATTTT. This sequence joins TRBV14 and TRBJ2-3; 8 positions match TRBD1. Germline lookup yields CDR1 SGHDN and CDR2 FVKESK. The V and J ends lost 5 bases and 3 bases, in that order; junction bases with no gene match: 7. This CDR3 is 15 amino acids long.

The V gene is TRBV9, the J gene TRBJ2-1; 7 bases map to TRBD2. The CDR3 length is 15 residues. Trimming cost V 0 bases and J 7 bases; bases outside gene matches: 7. Germline-derived CDR1 and CDR2 are SGDLS and YYNGEE. The CDR3 region is CASSVGAWGGNEQFF. The CDR3 bases are TGTGCCAGCAGCGTAGGAGCCTGGGGGGGTAATGAGCAGTTCTTC.

This chain connects TRBV7-2 to TRBJ2-1; 7 nucleotides match TRBD2. Unmatched junction bases numbered 11, after V lost 4 bases and J lost 5 bases. Germline-derived CDR1 and CDR2 are SGHTA and FQGNSA. The CDR3 spans 16 residues. The CDR3 spells CASSSKALAEDNEQFF. The CDR3 DNA reads as TGTGCCAGCAGCTCGAAGGCTCTAGCGGAAGACAATGAGCAGTTCTTC.

This clone was counted once. V and J are TRBV14 and TRBJ1-3, with D unresolved. There are 16 residues in the CDR3. In germline, CDR1 is SGHDN, CDR2 FVKESK. Trimming removed 1 base from V and 0 bases from J, with 10 bases in between. CDR3 DNA sequence: TGTGCCAGCAGCCAAGGCAGTTTAACCTCTGGAAACACCATATATTTT. This sequence encodes CASSQGSLTSGNTIYF. Using reference TRBV14 and TRBJ1-3 for the parts outside the CDR3, the full variable domain is EAGVTQFPSHSVIEKGQTVTLRCDPISGHDNLYWYRRVMGKEIKFLLHFVKESKQDESGMPNNRFLAERTGGTYSTLKVQPAELEDSGVYFCASSQGSLTSGNTIYFGEGSWLTVV.

The V and J genes are TRBV5-1 and TRBJ1-2; no clear D gene. Looked up from germline, CDR1 is SGHRS and CDR2 is YFSETQ. Between the trimmed V and J ends, which lost 5 bases and 0 bases, there was a span of 14 bases. CDR3 size: 15 residues. The CDR3, as DNA: TGCGCCAGCAGTAGACGGGATTCAGCTAACTATGGCTACACCTTC. It is translated as CASSRRDSANYGYTF.